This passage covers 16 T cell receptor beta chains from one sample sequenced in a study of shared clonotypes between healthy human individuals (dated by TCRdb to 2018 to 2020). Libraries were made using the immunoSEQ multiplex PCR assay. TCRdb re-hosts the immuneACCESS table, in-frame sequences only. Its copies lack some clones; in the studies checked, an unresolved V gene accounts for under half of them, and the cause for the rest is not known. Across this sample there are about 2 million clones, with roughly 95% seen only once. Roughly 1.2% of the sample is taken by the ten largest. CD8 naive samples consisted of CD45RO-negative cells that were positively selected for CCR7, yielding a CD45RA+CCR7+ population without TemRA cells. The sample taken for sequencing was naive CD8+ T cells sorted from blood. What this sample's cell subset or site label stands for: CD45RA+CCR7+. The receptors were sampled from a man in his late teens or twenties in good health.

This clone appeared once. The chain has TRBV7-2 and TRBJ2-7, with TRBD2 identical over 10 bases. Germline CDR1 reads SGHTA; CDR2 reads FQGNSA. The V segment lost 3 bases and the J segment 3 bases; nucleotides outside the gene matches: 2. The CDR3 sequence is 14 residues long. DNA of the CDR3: TGTGCCAGCAGCTTTGGACTAGCGGACTACGAGCAGTACTTC. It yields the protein CASSFGLADYEQYF.

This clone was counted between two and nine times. CDR3 in DNA: TGTGCCAGCAGTCAGGACGGAGATCAGCCCCAGCATTTT. Translation: CASSQDGDQPQHF. The rearrangement links TRBV2 to TRBJ1-5, with D unclear. The CDR3 is 13 amino acids. The V end lost 5 bases, the J end lost 5 bases, and 10 bases lay between the germline ends. Germline CDR1 SNHLY, CDR2 FYNNEI. The full variable domain, with the rest looked up from reference TRBV2 and TRBJ1-5, is EPEVTQTPSHQVTQMGQEVILRCVPISNHLYFYWYRQILGQKVEFLVSFYNNEISEKSEIFDDQFSVERPDGSNFTLKIRSTKLEDSAMYFCASSQDGDQPQHFGDGTRLSIL.

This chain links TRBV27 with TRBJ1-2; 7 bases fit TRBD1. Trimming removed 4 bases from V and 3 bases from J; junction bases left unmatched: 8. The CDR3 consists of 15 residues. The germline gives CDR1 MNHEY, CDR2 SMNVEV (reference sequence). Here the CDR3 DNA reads TGTGCCAGCAGTTCCATAGACAGGGAGGACTATGGCTACACCTTC. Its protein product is CASSSIDREDYGYTF.

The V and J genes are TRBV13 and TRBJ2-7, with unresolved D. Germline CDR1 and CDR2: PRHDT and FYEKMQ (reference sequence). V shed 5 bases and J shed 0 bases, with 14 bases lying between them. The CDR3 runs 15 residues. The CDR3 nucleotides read TGTGCCAGCAGCCGCCCCCCGGAGAGCTCCTACGAGCAGTACTTC. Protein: CASSRPPESSYEQYF.

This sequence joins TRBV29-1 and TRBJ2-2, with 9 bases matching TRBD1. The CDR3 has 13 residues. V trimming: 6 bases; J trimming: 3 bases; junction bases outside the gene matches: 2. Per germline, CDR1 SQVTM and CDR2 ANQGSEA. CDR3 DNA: TGCAGCGTAAGACAGGGGGACACCGGGGAGCTGTTTTTT. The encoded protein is CSVRQGDTGELFF.

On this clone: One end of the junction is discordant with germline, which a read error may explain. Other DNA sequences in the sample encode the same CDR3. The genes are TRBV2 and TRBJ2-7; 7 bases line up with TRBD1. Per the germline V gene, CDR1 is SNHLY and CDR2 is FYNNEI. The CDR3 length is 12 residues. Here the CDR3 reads CAGRDSSYEQYF. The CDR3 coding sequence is TGTGCCGGCAGGGACAGCTCCTACGAGCAGTACTTC.

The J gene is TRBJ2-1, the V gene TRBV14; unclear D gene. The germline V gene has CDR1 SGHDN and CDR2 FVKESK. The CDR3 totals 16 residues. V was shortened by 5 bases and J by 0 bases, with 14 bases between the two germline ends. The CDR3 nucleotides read TGTGCCAGCAGCAACCTAGGTTCGATCTCCTACAATGAGCAGTTCTTC. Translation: CASSNLGSISYNEQFF.

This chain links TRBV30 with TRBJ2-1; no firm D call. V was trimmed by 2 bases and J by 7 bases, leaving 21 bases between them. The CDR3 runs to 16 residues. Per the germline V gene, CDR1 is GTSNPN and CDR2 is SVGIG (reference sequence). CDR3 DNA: TGTGCCTGGAGTACCCTTCAGACCGGGTGGATAAATGAGCAGTTCTTC. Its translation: CAWSTLQTGWINEQFF. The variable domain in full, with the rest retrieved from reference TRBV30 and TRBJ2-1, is SQTIHQWPATLVQPVGSPLSLECTVEGTSNPNLYWYRQAAGRGLQLLFYSVGIGQISSEVPQNLSASRPQDRQFILSSKKLLLSDSGFYLCAWSTLQTGWINEQFFGPGTRLTVL.

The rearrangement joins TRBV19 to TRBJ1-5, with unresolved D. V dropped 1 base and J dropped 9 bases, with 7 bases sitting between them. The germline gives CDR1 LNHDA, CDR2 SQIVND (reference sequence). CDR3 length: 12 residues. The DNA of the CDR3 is TGTGCCAGTAGTATAGGAGATGGGCCCCAGCATTTT. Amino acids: CASSIGDGPQHF.

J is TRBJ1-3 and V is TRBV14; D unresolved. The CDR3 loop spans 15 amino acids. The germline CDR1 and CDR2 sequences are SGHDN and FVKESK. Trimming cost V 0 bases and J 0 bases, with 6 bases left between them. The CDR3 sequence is CASSQDAFSGNTIYF. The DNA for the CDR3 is TGTGCCAGCAGCCAAGACGCTTTCTCTGGAAACACCATATATTTT.

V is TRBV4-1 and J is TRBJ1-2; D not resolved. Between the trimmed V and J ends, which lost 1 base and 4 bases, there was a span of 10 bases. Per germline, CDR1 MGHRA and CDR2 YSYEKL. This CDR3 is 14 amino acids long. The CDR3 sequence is CASSQAEGLYGYTF. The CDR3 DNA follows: TGCGCCAGCAGCCAAGCCGAAGGGCTCTATGGCTACACCTTC.

DNA for the CDR3: TGCAGTTGGGGCTTCGGCAATGAGCAGTTCTTC. Protein sequence: CSWGFGNEQFF. The chain combines TRBV29-1 with TRBJ2-1; the D gene is possibly TRBD1 (5 bases). Germline CDR1 is SQVTM and CDR2 is ANQGSEA. This CDR3 is 11 amino acids long.

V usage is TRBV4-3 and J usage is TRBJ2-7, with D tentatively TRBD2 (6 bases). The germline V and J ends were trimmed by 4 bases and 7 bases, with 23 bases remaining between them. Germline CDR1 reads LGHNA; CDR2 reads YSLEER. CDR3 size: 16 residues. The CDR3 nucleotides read TGCGCCAGCAGCCCCTCACGCGGGACCGCTCCTATGGAGCAGTACTTC. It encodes CASSPSRGTAPMEQYF.

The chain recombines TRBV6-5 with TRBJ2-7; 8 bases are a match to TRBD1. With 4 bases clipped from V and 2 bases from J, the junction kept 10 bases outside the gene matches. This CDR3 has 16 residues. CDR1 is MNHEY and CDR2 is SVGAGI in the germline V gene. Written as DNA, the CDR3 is TGTGCCAGCAGTTCCTCGACAGGGGAGGTCCCCTACGAGCAGTACTTC. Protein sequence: CASSSSTGEVPYEQYF.

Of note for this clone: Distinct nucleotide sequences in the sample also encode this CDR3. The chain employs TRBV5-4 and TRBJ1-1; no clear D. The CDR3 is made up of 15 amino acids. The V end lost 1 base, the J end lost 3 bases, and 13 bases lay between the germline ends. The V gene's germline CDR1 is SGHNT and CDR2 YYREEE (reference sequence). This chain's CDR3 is CASSLQGLGDTEAFF. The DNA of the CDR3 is TGTGCCAGCAGCTTGCAAGGTCTTGGGGACACTGAAGCTTTCTTT.

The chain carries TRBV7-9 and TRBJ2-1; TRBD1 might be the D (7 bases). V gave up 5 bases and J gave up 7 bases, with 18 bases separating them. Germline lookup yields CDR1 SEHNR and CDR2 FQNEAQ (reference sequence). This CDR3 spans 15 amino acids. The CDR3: CASSPGAGGWNEQFF. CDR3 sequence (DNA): TGTGCCAGCAGCCCGGGGGCAGGGGGATGGAATGAGCAGTTCTTC.